The clone carrying this TCR beta chain was counted a few times. Its antigen is not identified. TCR beta sequencing was performed on blood CD8+ and CD4+ T cells. While CD8+ and CD4+ T cells were isolated negatively, TEMRA cells were enriched by FACS. Reverse transcription used about 0.5 to 1 ug RNA and random hexamers. Amplification of TCR beta CDR3 by immunoSEQ multiplex PCR spanned 54 Vbeta and 13 Jbeta. TCRdb reanalysed the immunoSEQ multiplex PCR reads using MiXCR and keeps one entry per CDR3 protein. The repertoire includes some 220,000 distinct CDR3 sequences, about 96% of them detected once, and roughly 0.1% sits in the top ten. This specimen comes from a study of CD8 T cells in Susac syndrome. Study-wide results and limits: The authors acknowledged that their TCR sequencing and HLA analysis involved a relatively small number of individuals.

Germline V gene sequence: CDR1 LGHDT, CDR2 YNNKEL (reference sequence). V lost 3 bases to trimming and J lost 2 bases; unmatched junction nucleotides: 1. The CDR3 consists of 13 residues. The specimen was CD4+ T cells from PBMCs. J is TRBJ2-7 and V is TRBV3-1; TRBD1 agrees at 7 bases. The TCR originated in a human donor with multiple sclerosis. The CDR3 spells CASSQGTAYEQYF. For the CDR3, the DNA is TGTGCCAGCAGCCAGGGGACAGCCTACGAGCAGTACTTC.